The present T cell receptor (beta chain) was sequenced within a study of blood T cell repertoires in COVID-19. For the study at large: Samples representing acute and convalescent COVID-19 were sourced from the United States, Italy and Spain. T cells, B-cell-depleted T cells, or PBMCs provided the cDNA or gDNA that served as material.

Losses at the gene ends were 6 bases for V and 8 bases for J; bases not matched to a gene: 18. CDR3 size: 17 residues. CDR1 SGHKS and CDR2 YYEKEE come from the germline V gene (reference sequence). Original processing methods: Estimates of nucleated cell counts were drawn from the amplification of reference gene primers. Only in-frame clones appear in the TCRdb table, and some are missing; sequencing was by immunoSEQ multiplex PCR. The DNA gave D and trimming, while V, J and clone size come from that table. The sample lists about 160,000 clones; over 80% were seen once. The V call is TRBV5-5, the J call TRBJ2-1; 9 nucleotides agree with TRBD1. Source material: peripheral blood. The receptor was isolated from an elderly man with acute or convalescent COVID-19. CDR3 region: CASKPRGRDRVRDEQFF. CDR3 sequence (DNA): TGTGCCAGCAAGCCCCGTGGCCGGGACAGGGTAAGAGATGAGCAGTTCTTC.